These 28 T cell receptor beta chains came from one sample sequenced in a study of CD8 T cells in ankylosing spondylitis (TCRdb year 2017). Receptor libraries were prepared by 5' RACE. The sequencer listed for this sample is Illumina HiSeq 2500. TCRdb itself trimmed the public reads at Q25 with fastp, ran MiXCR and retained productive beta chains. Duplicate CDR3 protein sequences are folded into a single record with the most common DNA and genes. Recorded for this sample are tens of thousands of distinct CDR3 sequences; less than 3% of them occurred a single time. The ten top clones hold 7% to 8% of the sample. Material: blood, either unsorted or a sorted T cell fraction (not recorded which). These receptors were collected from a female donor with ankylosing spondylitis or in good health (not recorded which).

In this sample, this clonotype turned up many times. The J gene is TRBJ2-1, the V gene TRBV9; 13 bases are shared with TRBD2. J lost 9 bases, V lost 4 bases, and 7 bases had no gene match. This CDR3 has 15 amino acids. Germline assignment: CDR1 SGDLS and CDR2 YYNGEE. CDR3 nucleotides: TGTGCCAGCAGCCTTTCACTAGCGGGAGGGGGTGAGCAGTTCTTC. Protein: CASSLSLAGGGEQFF.

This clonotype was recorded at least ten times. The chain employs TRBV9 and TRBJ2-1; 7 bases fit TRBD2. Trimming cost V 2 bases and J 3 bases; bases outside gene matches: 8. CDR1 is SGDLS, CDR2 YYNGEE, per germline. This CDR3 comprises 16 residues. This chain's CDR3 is CASSVAGTTSYNEQFF. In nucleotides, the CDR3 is TGTGCCAGCAGCGTCGCCGGGACTACCAGCTACAATGAGCAGTTCTTC. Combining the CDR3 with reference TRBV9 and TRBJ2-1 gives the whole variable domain DSGVTQTPKHLITATGQRVTLRCSPRSGDLSVYWYQQSLDQGLQFLIQYYNGEERAKGNILERFSAQQFPDLHSELNLSSLELGDSALYFCASSVAGTTSYNEQFFGPGTRLTVL.

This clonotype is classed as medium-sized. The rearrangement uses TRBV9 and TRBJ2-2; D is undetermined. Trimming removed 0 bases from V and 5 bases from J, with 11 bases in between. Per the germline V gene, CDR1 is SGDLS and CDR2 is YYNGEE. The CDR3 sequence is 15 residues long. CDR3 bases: TGTGCCAGCAGCGTAGCCGGGTACGGTACCGGGGAGCTGTTTTTT. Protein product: CASSVAGYGTGELFF.

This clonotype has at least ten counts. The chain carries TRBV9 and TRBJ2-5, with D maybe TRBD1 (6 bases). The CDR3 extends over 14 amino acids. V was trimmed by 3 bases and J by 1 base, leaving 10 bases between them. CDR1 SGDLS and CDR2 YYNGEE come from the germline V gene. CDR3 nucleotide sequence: TGTGCCAGCAGCGAGGGACAAGCCCAAGAGACCCAGTACTTC. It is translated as CASSEGQAQETQYF.

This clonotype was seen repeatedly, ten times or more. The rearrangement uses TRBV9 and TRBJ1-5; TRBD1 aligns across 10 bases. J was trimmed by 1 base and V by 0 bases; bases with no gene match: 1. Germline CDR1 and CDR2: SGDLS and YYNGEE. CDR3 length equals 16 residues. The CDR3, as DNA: TGTGCCAGCAGCGTAGGGACAGGGGGAAGCAATCAGCCCCAGCATTTT. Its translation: CASSVGTGGSNQPQHF.

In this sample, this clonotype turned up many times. The CDR3 is CASSRSPLDTDTQYF. The CDR3, as DNA: TGTGCCAGCAGTCGGTCGCCCCTTGACACAGATACGCAGTATTTT. The J gene is TRBJ2-3, the V gene TRBV9, with D unresolved. The CDR3 runs to 15 residues. Germline loops: CDR1 SGDLS, CDR2 YYNGEE. The ends were cut back, 5 bases at V and 2 bases at J, with 15 bases in the middle.

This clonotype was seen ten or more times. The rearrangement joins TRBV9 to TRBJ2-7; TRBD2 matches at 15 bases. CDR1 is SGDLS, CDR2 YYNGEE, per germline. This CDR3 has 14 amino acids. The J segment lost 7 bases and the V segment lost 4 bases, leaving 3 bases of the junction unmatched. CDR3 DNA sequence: TGTGCCAGCAGCTGGACTAGCGGGAGGGGGGAGCAGTACTTC. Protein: CASSWTSGRGEQYF.

The CDR3: CASSVVASPPGARTSGELFF. DNA for the CDR3: TGTGCCAGCAGCGTAGTGGCCTCCCCCCCGGGGGCCCGAACAAGCGGGGAGCTGTTTTTT. The chain has TRBV9 and TRBJ2-2; D may be TRBD1 or TRBD2 (6 bases each). CDR3 size: 20 residues. Per germline, CDR1 SGDLS and CDR2 YYNGEE. V was cut by 0 bases and J by 7 bases, with 28 bases left in between.

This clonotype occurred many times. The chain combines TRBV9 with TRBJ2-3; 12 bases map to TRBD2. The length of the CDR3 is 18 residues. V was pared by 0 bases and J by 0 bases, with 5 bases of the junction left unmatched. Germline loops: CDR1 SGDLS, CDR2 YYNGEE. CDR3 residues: CASSVGLAGGPSTDTQYF. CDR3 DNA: TGTGCCAGCAGCGTAGGGCTAGCGGGGGGGCCTAGCACAGATACGCAGTATTTT.

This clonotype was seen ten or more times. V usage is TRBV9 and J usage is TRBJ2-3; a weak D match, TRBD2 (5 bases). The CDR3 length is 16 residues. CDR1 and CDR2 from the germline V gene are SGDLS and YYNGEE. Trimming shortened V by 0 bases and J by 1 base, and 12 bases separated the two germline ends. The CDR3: CASSVAGTTGTDTQYF. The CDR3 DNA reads TGTGCCAGCAGCGTAGCGGGAACGACGGGCACAGATACGCAGTATTTT.

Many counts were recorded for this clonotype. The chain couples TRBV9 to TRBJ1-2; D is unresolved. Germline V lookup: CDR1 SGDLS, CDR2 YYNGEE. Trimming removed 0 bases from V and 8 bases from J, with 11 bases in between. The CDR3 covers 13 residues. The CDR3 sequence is CASSVEEGVGYTF. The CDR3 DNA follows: TGTGCCAGCAGCGTAGAAGAGGGAGTCGGCTACACCTTC.

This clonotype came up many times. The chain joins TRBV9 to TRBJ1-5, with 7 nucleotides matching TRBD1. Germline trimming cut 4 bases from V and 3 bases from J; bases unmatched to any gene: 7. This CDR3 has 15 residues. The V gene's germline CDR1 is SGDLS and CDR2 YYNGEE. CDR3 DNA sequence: TGTGCCAGCAGCTCCGAAGGGACAGACAATCAGCCCCAGCATTTT. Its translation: CASSSEGTDNQPQHF.

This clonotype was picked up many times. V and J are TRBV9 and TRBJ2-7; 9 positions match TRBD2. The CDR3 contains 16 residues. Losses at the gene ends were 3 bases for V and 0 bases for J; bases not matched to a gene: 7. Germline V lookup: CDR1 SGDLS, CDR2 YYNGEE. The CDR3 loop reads CASSETAGGFSYEQYF. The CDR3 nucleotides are TGTGCCAGCAGCGAAACAGCGGGGGGATTCTCCTACGAGCAGTACTTC.

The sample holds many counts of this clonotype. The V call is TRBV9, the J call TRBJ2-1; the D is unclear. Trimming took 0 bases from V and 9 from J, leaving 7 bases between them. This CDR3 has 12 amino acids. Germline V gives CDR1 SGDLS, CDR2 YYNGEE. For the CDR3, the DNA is TGTGCCAGCAGCGTAGAAACTGGTGAGCAGTTCTTC. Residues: CASSVETGEQFF.

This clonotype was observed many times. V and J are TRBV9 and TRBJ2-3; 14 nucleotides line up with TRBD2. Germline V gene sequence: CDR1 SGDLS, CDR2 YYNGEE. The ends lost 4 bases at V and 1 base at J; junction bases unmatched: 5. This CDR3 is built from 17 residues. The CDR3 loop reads CASSTGLAGGRTDTQYF. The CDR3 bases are TGTGCCAGCAGCACAGGACTAGCGGGGGGCCGCACAGATACGCAGTATTTT.

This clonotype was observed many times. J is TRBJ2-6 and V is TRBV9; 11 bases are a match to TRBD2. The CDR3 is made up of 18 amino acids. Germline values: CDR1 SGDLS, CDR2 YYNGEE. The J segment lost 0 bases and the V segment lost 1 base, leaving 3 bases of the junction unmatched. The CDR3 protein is CASSVSSGGISGANVLTF. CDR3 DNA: TGTGCCAGCAGCGTATCTAGCGGGGGGATCTCTGGGGCCAACGTCCTGACTTTC.

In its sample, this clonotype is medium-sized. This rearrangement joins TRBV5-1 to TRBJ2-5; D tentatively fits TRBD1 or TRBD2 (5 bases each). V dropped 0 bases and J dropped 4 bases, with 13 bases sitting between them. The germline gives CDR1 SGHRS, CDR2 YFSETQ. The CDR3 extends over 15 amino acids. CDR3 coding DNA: TGCGCCAGCAGCTTGGGGGGGTCGCTGTTAGAGACCCAGTACTTC. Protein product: CASSLGGSLLETQYF. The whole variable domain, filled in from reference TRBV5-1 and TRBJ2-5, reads KAGVTQTPRYLIKTRGQQVTLSCSPISGHRSVSWYQQTPGQGLQFLFEYFSETQRNKGNFPGRFSGRQFSNSRSEMNVSTLELGDSALYLCASSLGGSLLETQYFGPGTRLLVL.

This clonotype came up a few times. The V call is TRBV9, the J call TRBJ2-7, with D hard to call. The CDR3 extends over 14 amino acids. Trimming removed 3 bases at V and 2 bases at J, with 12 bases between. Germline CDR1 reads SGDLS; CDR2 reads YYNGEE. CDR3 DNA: TGTGCCAGCAGCGCAAGTGCCGGGCCCTACGAGCAGTACTTC. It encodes CASSASAGPYEQYF. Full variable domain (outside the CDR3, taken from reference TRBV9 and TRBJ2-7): DSGVTQTPKHLITATGQRVTLRCSPRSGDLSVYWYQQSLDQGLQFLIQYYNGEERAKGNILERFSAQQFPDLHSELNLSSLELGDSALYFCASSASAGPYEQYFGPGTRLTVT.

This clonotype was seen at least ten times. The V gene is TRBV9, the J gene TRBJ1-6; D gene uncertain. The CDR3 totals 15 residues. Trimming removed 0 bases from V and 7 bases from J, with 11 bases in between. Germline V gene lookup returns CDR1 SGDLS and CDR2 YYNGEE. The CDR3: CASSVVPLRNSPLHF. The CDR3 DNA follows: TGTGCCAGCAGCGTAGTCCCCCTGCGGAATTCACCCCTCCACTTT.

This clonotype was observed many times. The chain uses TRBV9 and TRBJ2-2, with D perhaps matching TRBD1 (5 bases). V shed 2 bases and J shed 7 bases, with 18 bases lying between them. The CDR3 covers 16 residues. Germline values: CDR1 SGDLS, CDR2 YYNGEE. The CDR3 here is CASSVSSIGRGGELFF. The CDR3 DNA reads TGTGCCAGCAGCGTCTCCTCAATAGGAAGGGGCGGGGAGCTGTTTTTT.

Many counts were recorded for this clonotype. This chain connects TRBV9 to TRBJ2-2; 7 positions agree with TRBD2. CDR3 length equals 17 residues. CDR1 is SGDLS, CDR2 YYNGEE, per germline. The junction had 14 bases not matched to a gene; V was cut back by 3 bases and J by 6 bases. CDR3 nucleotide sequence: TGTGCCAGCAGCGCCCTCGCGGGGGATTTAGGGGCCGGGGAGCTGTTTTTT. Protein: CASSALAGDLGAGELFF. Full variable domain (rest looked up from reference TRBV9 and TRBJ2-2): DSGVTQTPKHLITATGQRVTLRCSPRSGDLSVYWYQQSLDQGLQFLIQYYNGEERAKGNILERFSAQQFPDLHSELNLSSLELGDSALYFCASSALAGDLGAGELFFGEGSRLTVL.

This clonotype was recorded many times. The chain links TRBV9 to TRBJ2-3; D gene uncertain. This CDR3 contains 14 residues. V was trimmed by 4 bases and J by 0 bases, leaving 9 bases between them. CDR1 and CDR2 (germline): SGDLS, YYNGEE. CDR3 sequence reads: CASSYAVSTDTQYF. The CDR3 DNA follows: TGTGCCAGCAGCTATGCTGTTAGCACAGATACGCAGTATTTT. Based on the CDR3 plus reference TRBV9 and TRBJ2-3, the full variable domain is DSGVTQTPKHLITATGQRVTLRCSPRSGDLSVYWYQQSLDQGLQFLIQYYNGEERAKGNILERFSAQQFPDLHSELNLSSLELGDSALYFCASSYAVSTDTQYFGPGTRLTVL.

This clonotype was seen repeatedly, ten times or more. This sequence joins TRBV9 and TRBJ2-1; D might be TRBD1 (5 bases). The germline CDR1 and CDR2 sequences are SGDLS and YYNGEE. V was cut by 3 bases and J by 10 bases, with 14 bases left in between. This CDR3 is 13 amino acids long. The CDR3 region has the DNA TGTGCCAGCAGCGGAACGCAGGGAAACGAGCAGTTCTTC. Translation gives CASSGTQGNEQFF.

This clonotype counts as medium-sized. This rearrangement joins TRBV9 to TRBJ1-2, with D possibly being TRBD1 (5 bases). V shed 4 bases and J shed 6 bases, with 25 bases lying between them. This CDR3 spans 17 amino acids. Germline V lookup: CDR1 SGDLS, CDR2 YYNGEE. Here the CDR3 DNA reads TGTGCCAGCAGCCTTACCACCCAGCCCCGGGGCGGGGATGGCTACACCTTC. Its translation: CASSLTTQPRGGDGYTF. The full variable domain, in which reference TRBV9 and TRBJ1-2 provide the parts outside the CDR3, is DSGVTQTPKHLITATGQRVTLRCSPRSGDLSVYWYQQSLDQGLQFLIQYYNGEERAKGNILERFSAQQFPDLHSELNLSSLELGDSALYFCASSLTTQPRGGDGYTFGSGTRLTVV.

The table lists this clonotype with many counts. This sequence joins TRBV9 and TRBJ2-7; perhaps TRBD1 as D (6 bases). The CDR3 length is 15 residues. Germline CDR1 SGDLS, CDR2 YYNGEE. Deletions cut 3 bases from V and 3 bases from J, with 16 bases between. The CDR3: CASSEGDNPLYEQYF. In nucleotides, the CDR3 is TGTGCCAGCAGCGAGGGGGACAACCCCCTCTACGAGCAGTACTTC.

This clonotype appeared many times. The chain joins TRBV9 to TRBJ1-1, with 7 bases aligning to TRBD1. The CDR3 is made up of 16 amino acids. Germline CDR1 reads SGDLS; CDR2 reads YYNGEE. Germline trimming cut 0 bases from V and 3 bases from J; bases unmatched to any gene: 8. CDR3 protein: CASSVDAGGSYTEAFF. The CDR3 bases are TGTGCCAGCAGCGTAGACGCAGGGGGATCGTACACTGAAGCTTTCTTT.

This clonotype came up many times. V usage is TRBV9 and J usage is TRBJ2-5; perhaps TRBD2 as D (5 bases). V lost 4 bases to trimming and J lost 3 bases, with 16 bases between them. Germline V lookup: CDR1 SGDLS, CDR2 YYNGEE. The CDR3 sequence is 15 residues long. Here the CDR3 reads CASSPSGVAKETQYF. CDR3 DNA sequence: TGTGCCAGCAGCCCCTCCGGGGTGGCGAAAGAGACCCAGTACTTC.

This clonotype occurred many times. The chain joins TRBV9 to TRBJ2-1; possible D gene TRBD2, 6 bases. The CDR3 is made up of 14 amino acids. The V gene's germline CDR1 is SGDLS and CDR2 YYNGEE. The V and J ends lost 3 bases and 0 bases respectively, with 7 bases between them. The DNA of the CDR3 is TGTGCCAGCAGCGGGGGGGACTCCTACAATGAGCAGTTCTTC. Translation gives CASSGGDSYNEQFF.